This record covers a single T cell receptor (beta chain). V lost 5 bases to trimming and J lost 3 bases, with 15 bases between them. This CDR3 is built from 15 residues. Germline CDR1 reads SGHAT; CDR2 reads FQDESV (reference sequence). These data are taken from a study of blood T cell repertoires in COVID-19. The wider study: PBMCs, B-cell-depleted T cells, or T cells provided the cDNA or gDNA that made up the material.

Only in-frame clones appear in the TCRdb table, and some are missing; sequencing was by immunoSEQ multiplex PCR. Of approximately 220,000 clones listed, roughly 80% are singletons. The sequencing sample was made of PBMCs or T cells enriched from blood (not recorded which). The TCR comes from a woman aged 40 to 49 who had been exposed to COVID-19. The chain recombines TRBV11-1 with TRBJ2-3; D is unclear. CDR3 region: CASSDSPGWTDTQYF. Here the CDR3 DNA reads TGTGCCAGCAGCGACTCCCCTGGATGGACAGATACGCAGTATTTT.